This T cell receptor (beta chain) was recorded in a study of control samples from healthy donors and cancer patients. V was trimmed by 7 bases and J by 5 bases, leaving 14 bases between them. The CDR3 is made up of 13 amino acids. Germline V gene data show CDR1 as MNHEY and CDR2 as SVGAGI. The repertoire was sequenced with immunoSEQ multiplex PCR; TCRdb's copy has only in-frame clones and lacks some. The table shows 150,000 to 200,000 clones, with about nine tenths occurring only once. The TCR sequence derives from a woman aged 40 to 55 in good health. Sequenced: blood. The V gene is TRBV6-5, the J gene TRBJ1-2; D is possibly TRBD1 (5 bases). In nucleotides, the CDR3 is TGTGCCAGCACCCACGGGGGAGGGTATGGCTACACCTTC. Residues: CASTHGGGYGYTF.